The clone carrying this T cell receptor beta chain came up many times. Its antigen remains unknown. This specimen belongs to a study of read filtering for tumor transcriptome and immune sequencing. Study in general: Patients were 16 to 20 male and roughly 15 female, mean age 65.9 years, range about 47 to 85. Transcriptome libraries were built from DNase-treated RNA. Study-wide results and limits: Around 84% of IR-seq clonotypes had one read, totaling 3% to 4% of reads; RNA-seq: approximately 73% and 42%. IR-seq captured clonotypes deeper and more reliably than RNA-seq.

Germline V lookup: CDR1 SGHVS, CDR2 FNYEAQ. The CDR3 sequence is 14 residues long. Trimming pared 2 bases from V and 5 bases from J, leaving 12 bases between. From around 0.4 ug of RNA, a library with molecular barcoded alpha/delta and beta/gamma adaptors was made. Each CDR3 protein gets one entry after TCRdb re-called the reads with MiXCR. The sample has approximately 58,000 distinct CDR3 sequences, roughly an eighth seen once. This sequence was found in a donor aged 40 or older with multiple myeloma. The rearrangement joins TRBV7-6 to TRBJ1-2; possible D gene TRBD1, 5 bases. Sequencing was carried out using a population of CD138-negative cells sorted from bone marrow. CDR3 protein: CASSLSTASYGYTF. The DNA of the CDR3 is TGTGCCAGCAGCTTATCGACAGCGTCGTATGGCTACACCTTC.